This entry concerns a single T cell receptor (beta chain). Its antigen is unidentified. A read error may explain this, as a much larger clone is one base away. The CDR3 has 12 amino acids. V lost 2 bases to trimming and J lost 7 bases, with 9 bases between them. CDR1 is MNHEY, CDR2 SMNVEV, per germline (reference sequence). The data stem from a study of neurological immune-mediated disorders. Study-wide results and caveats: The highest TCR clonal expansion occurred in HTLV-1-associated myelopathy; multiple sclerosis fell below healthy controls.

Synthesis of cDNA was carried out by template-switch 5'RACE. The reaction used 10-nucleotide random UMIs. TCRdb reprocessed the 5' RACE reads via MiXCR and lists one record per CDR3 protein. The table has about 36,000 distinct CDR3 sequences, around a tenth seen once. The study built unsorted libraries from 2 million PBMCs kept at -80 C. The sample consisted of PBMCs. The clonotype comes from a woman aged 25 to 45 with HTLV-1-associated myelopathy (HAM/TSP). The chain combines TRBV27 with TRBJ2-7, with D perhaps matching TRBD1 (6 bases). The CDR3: CASSLTGLEQYF. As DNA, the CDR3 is TGTGCCAGCAGTTTAACAGGGTTAGAGCAGTACTTC.